Listed below are T cell receptor beta chains from one sample, sequenced in a study of T-cell memory formation after mild COVID-19. MiXCR was run by TCRdb on the 5' RACE reads, yielding one entry per CDR3 protein. This table has approximately 410,000 distinct CDR3 sequences, around a quarter appearing once. Sequencing was carried out using PBMCs or a T cell subset sorted from them (not recorded which). These TCRs come from an adult woman who had mild COVID-19 (a few samples of this study predate the infection). Cell type and time point are not known. Both conserved end residues are part of each CDR3. The order of the fields is J gene, V gene, CDR3 protein.

TRBJ2-5	TRBV7-7	CASSTSVQETQYF
TRBJ1-1	TRBV11-2	CASSLVSGGDQAFF
TRBJ2-2	TRBV6-2/TRBV6-3	CASSYFSNTGELFF
TRBJ2-3	TRBV15	CATSRDRDTQYF
TRBJ2-7	TRBV12-3/TRBV12-4	CASSLAGLAGNF
TRBJ1-1	TRBV12-3/TRBV12-4	CASSFLGQGEAFF
TRBJ1-1	TRBV12-3/TRBV12-4	CASSFNRDTEAFF
TRBJ1-1	TRBV7-3	CASSRDGYTEAFF
TRBJ1-1	TRBV24-1	CATSDPHRDSEAFF
TRBJ1-2	TRBV4-1	CASSQDPGQGHFGYTF
TRBJ1-2	TRBV7-9	CAPGGYTF
TRBJ2-6	TRBV25-1	CASGGIANVLTF
TRBJ1-6	TRBV5-1	CASSLQRTANSPLHF
TRBJ2-7	TRBV20-1	CSARGRLSYEQYF
TRBJ2-7	TRBV5-6	CASTPGGGSPYEQYF